One and the same sample provided the 24 T cell receptor beta chains below, sequenced in a study of T cells expressing NK-cell markers. TCRdb processed the 5' RACE reads again and assigns one entry to each CDR3 protein, with no DNA. The sample shows hundreds of thousands of distinct CDR3 sequences, and roughly 4.2% sits with its ten largest clones. Sequences were obtained from blood T cells: a sorted CD56 or NKG2C T cell subset, CD4+ or CD8+ T cells, or bulk PBMC T cells (not recorded which). These receptors originate from a woman between 18 and 75 years old in good health.

The rearrangement uses TRBV29-1 and TRBJ1-2. CDR1 is SQVTM and CDR2 is ANQGSEA in the germline V gene. CDR3 length equals 12 residues. CDR3 protein: CSVVDLISGYTF.

The chain carries TRBV12-1 and TRBJ1-1; TCRdb proposes TRBD1, but this gene call is untestable without DNA. TRBV12-1 represents a pseudogene. The CDR3 consists of 18 residues. The CDR3: CASTQGSDRGVMNTEAFF.

The chain uses TRBV20-1 and TRBJ1-5; TCRdb selects TRBD1, and the lack of DNA leaves this call unchecked. Germline lookup yields CDR1 DFQATT and CDR2 SNEGSKA (reference sequence). CDR3 length: 15 residues. This chain's CDR3 is CSASAGTISNQPQHF.

The V and J genes are TRBV5-6 and TRBJ1-6; lacking DNA, the TRBD1 call made by TCRdb goes unchecked. The germline V gene has CDR1 SGHDT and CDR2 YYEEEE. The CDR3 totals 17 residues. Here the CDR3 reads CASSSGQADSYNSPLHF.

The CDR3 here is CSATTSTSSYNEQFF. V is TRBV20-1 and J is TRBJ2-1; absent DNA, TCRdb's TRBD2 call cannot be checked. Germline CDR1 and CDR2: DFQATT and SNEGSKA (reference sequence). This CDR3 has 15 amino acids.

The chain has TRBV5-6 and TRBJ2-1; the D call of TRBD1 rests on TCRdb alone, since no DNA is present to check it. CDR1 is SGHDT, CDR2 YYEEEE, per germline. This CDR3 is built from 12 residues. The CDR3 here is CASSLELGGQFF. Full variable domain (outside the CDR3, taken from reference TRBV5-6 and TRBJ2-1): DAGVTQSPTHLIKTRGQQVTLRCSPKSGHDTVSWYQQALGQGPQFIFQYYEEEERQRGNFPDRFSGHQFPNYSSELNVNALLLGDSALYLCASSLELGGQFFGPGTRLTVL.

The chain joins TRBV4-1 to TRBJ2-1; TCRdb designates TRBD2, a call that cannot be tested without DNA. The length of the CDR3 is 16 residues. Per germline, CDR1 MGHRA and CDR2 YSYEKL. This CDR3 reads CASSPRTSGTRDEQFF.

CDR3 residues: CASSRTGDYYNSPLHF. V is TRBV12-3 or TRBV12-4 and J is TRBJ1-6; TCRdb selects TRBD1, and the lack of DNA leaves this call unchecked. This CDR3 is 16 amino acids long.

This rearrangement joins TRBV20-1 to TRBJ2-3; TCRdb gives TRBD1 as the D gene, but with no DNA this cannot be confirmed. The CDR3 sequence is 14 residues long. Germline assignment: CDR1 DFQATT and CDR2 SNEGSKA (reference sequence). The CDR3 protein is CSARTGDSTDTQYF.

The chain is built from TRBV2 and TRBJ2-1; TCRdb selects TRBD2, and the lack of DNA leaves this call unchecked. Germline V CDR1 and CDR2: SNHLY, FYNNEI. The CDR3 runs to 14 residues. The CDR3 region is CASTTSGGASEQFF.

The chain is built from TRBV12-3 or TRBV12-4 and TRBJ1-2. The CDR3 loop spans 14 amino acids. CDR3 in amino acids: CASSLGPSNYGYTF.

CDR3 in amino acids: CASSLEGTSAGTDTQYF. The J gene is TRBJ2-3, the V gene TRBV11-3; TCRdb selects TRBD2, and the lack of DNA leaves this call unchecked. This CDR3 contains 17 residues. Germline loops: CDR1 SGHNT, CDR2 YENEEA.

The chain employs TRBV28 and TRBJ2-7; TCRdb reports TRBD2, a call that lacks DNA to check it against. CDR3 length: 15 residues. Looked up from germline, CDR1 is MDHEN and CDR2 is SYDVKM. The CDR3: CASSRDYQTGYEQYF. Drawing the rest from reference TRBV28 and TRBJ2-7, the complete variable domain is DVKVTQSSRYLVKRTGEKVFLECVQDMDHENMFWYRQDPGLGLRLIYFSYDVKMKEKGDIPEGYSVSREKKERFSLILESASTNQTSMYLCASSRDYQTGYEQYFGPGTRLTVT.

This chain uses TRBV5-1 with TRBJ2-2; TCRdb's D call of TRBD2 is untestable without DNA. In germline, CDR1 is SGHRS, CDR2 YFSETQ. This CDR3 spans 15 amino acids. This chain's CDR3 is CASSLGGLNTGELFF.

The CDR3 sequence is CASLRQTQDRGEQFF. The chain recombines TRBV6-1 with TRBJ2-1; without DNA, the TCRdb call of TRBD1 cannot be checked. In germline, CDR1 is MNHNS, CDR2 SASEGT. The CDR3 length is 15 residues.

The chain couples TRBV12-3 or TRBV12-4 to TRBJ1-5. There are 16 residues in the CDR3. The CDR3 sequence: CASSLGGRYSNQPQHF.

The gene calls are TRBV6-2 or TRBV6-3 and TRBJ2-7; TCRdb names TRBD1, which stays unverified in the absence of DNA. The CDR3 has 13 residues. Germline values: CDR1 MNHEY, CDR2 SVGEGT. The CDR3 is CATGTFVSYEQYF.

CDR3 sequence reads: CASSVGTSNEKLFF. The chain couples TRBV7-2 to TRBJ1-4; TCRdb calls TRBD1, which cannot be checked without DNA. CDR1 is SGHTA, CDR2 FQGNSA, per germline. This CDR3 contains 14 residues.

The CDR3 is CASSISGDQPQHF. The chain has TRBV19 and TRBJ1-5. Germline V gene sequence: CDR1 LNHDA, CDR2 SQIVND (reference sequence). The CDR3 is 13 amino acids.

The chain carries TRBV11-2 and TRBJ2-3. The CDR3 consists of 14 residues. Germline-derived CDR1 and CDR2 are SGHAT and FQNNGV. The CDR3 sequence: CASSFILSGDTQYF.

The chain links TRBV20-1 to TRBJ1-4; TCRdb names TRBD1, which stays unverified in the absence of DNA. This CDR3 is 15 amino acids long. Germline V gene lookup returns CDR1 DFQATT and CDR2 SNEGSKA (reference sequence). The CDR3 is CSATSPGSVREKLFF.

The CDR3 is CSARSRTTGISTGELFF. The gene calls are TRBV20-1 and TRBJ2-2; TCRdb's assignment of TRBD1 cannot be checked, as there is no DNA. The CDR3 has 17 amino acids. Germline CDR1 reads DFQATT; CDR2 reads SNEGSKA (reference sequence).

The chain links TRBV30 to TRBJ1-4. This CDR3 comprises 14 residues. In germline, CDR1 is GTSNPN, CDR2 SVGIG (reference sequence). The CDR3 protein is CAWSYSPTNEKLFF.

The chain uses TRBV18 and TRBJ2-3; TCRdb names TRBD2, which stays unverified in the absence of DNA. This CDR3 has 17 amino acids. CDR1 and CDR2 (germline): KGHSH, LQKENI. The CDR3 sequence: CASSQSSGRAHTDTQYF.